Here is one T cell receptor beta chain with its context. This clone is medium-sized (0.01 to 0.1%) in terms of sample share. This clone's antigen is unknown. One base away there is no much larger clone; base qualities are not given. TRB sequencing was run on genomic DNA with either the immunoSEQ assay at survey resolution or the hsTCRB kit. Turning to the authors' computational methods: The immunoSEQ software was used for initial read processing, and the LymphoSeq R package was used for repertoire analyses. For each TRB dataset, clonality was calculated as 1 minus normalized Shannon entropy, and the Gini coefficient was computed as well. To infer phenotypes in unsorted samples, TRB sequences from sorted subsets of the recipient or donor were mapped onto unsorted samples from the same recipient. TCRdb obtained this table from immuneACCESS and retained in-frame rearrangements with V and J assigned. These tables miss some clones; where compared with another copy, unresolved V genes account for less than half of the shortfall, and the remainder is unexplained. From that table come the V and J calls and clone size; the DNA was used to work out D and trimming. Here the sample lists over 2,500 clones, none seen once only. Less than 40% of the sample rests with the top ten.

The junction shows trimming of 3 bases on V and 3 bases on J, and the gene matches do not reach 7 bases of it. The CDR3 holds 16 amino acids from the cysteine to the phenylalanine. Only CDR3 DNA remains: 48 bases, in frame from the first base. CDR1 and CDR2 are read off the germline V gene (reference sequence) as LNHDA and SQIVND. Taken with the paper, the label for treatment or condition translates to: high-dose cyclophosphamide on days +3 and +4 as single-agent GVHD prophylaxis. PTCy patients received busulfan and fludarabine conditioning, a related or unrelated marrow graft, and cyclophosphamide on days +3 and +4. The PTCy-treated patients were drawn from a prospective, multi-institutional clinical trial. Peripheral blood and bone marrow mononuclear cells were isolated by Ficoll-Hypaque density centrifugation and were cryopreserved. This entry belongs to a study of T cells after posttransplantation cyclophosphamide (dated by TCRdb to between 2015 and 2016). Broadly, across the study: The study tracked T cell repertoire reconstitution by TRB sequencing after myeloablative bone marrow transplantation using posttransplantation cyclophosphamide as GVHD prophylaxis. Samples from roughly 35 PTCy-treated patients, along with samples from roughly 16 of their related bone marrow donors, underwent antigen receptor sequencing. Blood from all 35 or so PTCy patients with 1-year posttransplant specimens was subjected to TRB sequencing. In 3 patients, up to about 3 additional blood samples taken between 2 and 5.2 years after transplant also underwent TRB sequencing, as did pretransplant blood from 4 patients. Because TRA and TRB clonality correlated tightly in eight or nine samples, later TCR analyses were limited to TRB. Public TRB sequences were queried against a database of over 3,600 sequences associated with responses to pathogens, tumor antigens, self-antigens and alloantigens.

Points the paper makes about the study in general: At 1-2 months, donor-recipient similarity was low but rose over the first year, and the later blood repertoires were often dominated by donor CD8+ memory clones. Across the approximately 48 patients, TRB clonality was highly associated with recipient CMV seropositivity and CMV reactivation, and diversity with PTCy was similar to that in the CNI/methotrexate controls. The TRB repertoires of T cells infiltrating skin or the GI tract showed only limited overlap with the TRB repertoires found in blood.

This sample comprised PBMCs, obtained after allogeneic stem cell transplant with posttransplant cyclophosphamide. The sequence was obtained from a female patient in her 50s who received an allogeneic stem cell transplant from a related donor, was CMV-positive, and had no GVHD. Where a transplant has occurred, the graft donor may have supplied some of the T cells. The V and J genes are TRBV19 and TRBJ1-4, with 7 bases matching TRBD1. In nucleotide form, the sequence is TGTGCCAGTAGTATTACGCGACAGGGATCTAATGAAAAACTGTTTTTT. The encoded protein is CASSITRQGSNEKLFF.